Listed below are T cell receptor beta chains from one sample, sequenced in a study of CD8 T cells in Susac syndrome. In TCRdb, the immunoSEQ multiplex PCR reads were re-called with MiXCR into one record per CDR3 protein. The data show 200,000 or so distinct CDR3 sequences, 80% to 95% seen once. The sequenced sample consisted of CD8+ T cells from PBMCs. The receptors originated from a human donor with multiple sclerosis. The CDR3 runs from the conserved cysteine through the conserved F or W. Fields, in order: CDR3 protein, CDR3 DNA, J gene, CDR3 length, V gene, clone size, D gene. A D gene is named only where the DNA matches it firmly. Part of the rows lack a size; the others show once, few, many or a class for expanded clones.

CASSLADGGEQFF | TGTGCCAGCAGCCTAGCGGATGGGGGTGAGCAGTTCTTC | TRBJ2-1 | 13 | TRBV13 | NA | TRBD2
CASSQGSSSDEQFF | TGTGCCAGCAGCCAAGGGTCCTCGAGTGATGAGCAGTTCTTC | TRBJ2-1 | 14 | TRBV14 | once | NA
CASSDSAGSYNEQFF | TGTGCCAGCAGTGACTCAGCGGGCTCCTACAATGAGCAGTTCTTC | TRBJ2-1 | 15 | TRBV6-4 | NA | NA
CAWSVTQPNQPQHF | TGTGCCTGGAGTGTAACTCAGCCAAATCAGCCCCAGCATTTT | TRBJ1-5 | 14 | TRBV30 | NA | NA
CASSQRTGLVAGFYEQYF | TGTGCCAGCAGCCAGCGGACAGGACTTGTAGCGGGGTTCTACGAGCAGTACTTC | TRBJ2-7 | 18 | TRBV14 | NA | NA
CASSLLAGGYEQYF | TGTGCCAGCAGCTTATTAGCGGGAGGTTACGAGCAGTACTTC | TRBJ2-7 | 14 | TRBV7-9 | NA | TRBD2
CASRGLTGETEAFF | TGTGCCAGCAGGGGCCTGACAGGGGAAACTGAAGCTTTCTTT | TRBJ1-1 | 14 | TRBV27 | once | TRBD1
CASSPSGADGYTF | TGTGCCAGCAGCCCCTCAGGGGCCGATGGCTACACCTTC | TRBJ1-2 | 13 | TRBV12-3/TRBV12-4 | NA | NA
CASTSVTSGSFVKNIQYF | TGTGCCAGCACCTCAGTGACTAGCGGGTCCTTCGTGAAAAACATTCAGTACTTC | TRBJ2-4 | 18 | TRBV6-1 | few | TRBD2
CASSQGRSEQFF | TGTGCCAGCAGCCAAGGGAGAAGTGAGCAGTTCTTC | TRBJ2-1 | 12 | TRBV4-2 | NA | NA
CASKTSGPIQDGTYEQYF | TGTGCCAGCAAAACTTCGGGGCCGATACAGGATGGGACCTACGAGCAGTACTTC | TRBJ2-7 | 18 | TRBV12-3/TRBV12-4 | NA | NA
CASSLSNLNTEAFF | TGTGCCAGCAGTCTATCGAACCTGAACACTGAAGCTTTCTTT | TRBJ1-1 | 14 | TRBV7-9 | NA | NA
CASSLPGDYHEQYF | TGTGCCAGCAGCTTACCTGGAGACTACCACGAGCAGTACTTC | TRBJ2-7 | 14 | TRBV7-9 | NA | NA
CASHTGQKQFF | TGTGCCAGCCACACTGGACAGAAGCAGTTCTTC | TRBJ2-1 | 11 | TRBV6-1 | NA | NA
CASSEATGMNTEAFF | TGTGCCAGCAGTGAAGCCACAGGGATGAACACTGAAGCTTTCTTT | TRBJ1-1 | 15 | TRBV2 | NA | NA
CASSQGSAMNTEAFF | TGCGCCAGCAGCCAAGGTTCGGCGATGAACACTGAAGCTTTCTTT | TRBJ1-1 | 15 | TRBV4-1 | NA | NA
CASSPDGEKLFF | TGTGCCAGCAGTCCGGACGGGGAAAAACTGTTTTTT | TRBJ1-4 | 12 | TRBV6-2/TRBV6-3 | NA | NA
CAISEGVGTYEQYF | TGTGCCATCAGTGAAGGGGTGGGTACCTACGAGCAGTACTTC | TRBJ2-7 | 14 | TRBV10-3 | NA | NA
CASSQSLSSTDTQYF | TGTGCCAGCAGCCAATCCTTATCTAGCACAGATACGCAGTATTTT | TRBJ2-3 | 15 | TRBV3-1 | few | NA
CSASRDSGYYEQYF | TGCAGTGCTAGCCGGGACAGCGGCTACTACGAGCAGTACTTC | TRBJ2-7 | 14 | TRBV20-1 | NA | TRBD1
CASSSPRGGRGTEAFF | TGTGCCAGCAGTTCTCCTCGGGGGGGTAGAGGCACTGAAGCTTTCTTT | TRBJ1-1 | 16 | TRBV6-2/TRBV6-3 | NA | NA
CASSQGLAGFADTQYF | TGTGCCAGCAGCCAAGGGTTAGCGGGGTTTGCAGATACGCAGTATTTT | TRBJ2-3 | 16 | TRBV3-1 | NA | TRBD2
CASSLTGRSNQPQHF | TGTGCCAGCAGCCTGACAGGGCGCAGCAATCAGCCCCAGCATTTT | TRBJ1-5 | 15 | TRBV6-2/TRBV6-3 | NA | TRBD1
CSAIVTDYEQYF | TGCAGTGCTATTGTGACGGACTACGAGCAGTACTTC | TRBJ2-7 | 12 | TRBV20-1 | NA | NA
CASTFGGGPDTQYF | TGTGCCAGCACTTTTGGCGGCGGTCCAGATACGCAGTATTTT | TRBJ2-3 | 14 | TRBV2 | NA | NA
CASSQDSLNTEAFF | TGTGCCAGCAGTCAAGACAGCCTGAACACTGAAGCTTTCTTT | TRBJ1-1 | 14 | TRBV6-2/TRBV6-3 | NA | NA
CASSQDQGPRGGYAYYGYTF | TGTGCCAGCAGCCAAGATCAGGGACCAAGGGGAGGATATGCGTACTATGGCTACACCTTC | TRBJ1-2 | 20 | TRBV3-1 | NA | NA
CASSLEGGSYNEQFF | TGTGCCAGCAGCTTAGAAGGGGGCTCCTACAATGAGCAGTTCTTC | TRBJ2-1 | 15 | TRBV7-9 | NA | NA
CASSPLAGGGADTQYF | TGTGCCAGCAGCCCTCTCGCGGGGGGTGGGGCAGATACGCAGTATTTT | TRBJ2-3 | 16 | TRBV7-6 | NA | TRBD2
CASSDRQLYQETQYF | TGTGCCAGCAGTGATAGGCAGCTGTACCAAGAGACCCAGTACTTC | TRBJ2-5 | 15 | TRBV2 | NA | NA
CASSLTDGGFNYGYTF | TGCGCCAGCAGCCTGACCGACGGGGGTTTTAACTATGGCTACACCTTC | TRBJ1-2 | 16 | TRBV5-1 | NA | NA
CASSGQAYNEQFF | TGTGCCAGCAGTGGACAGGCGTACAATGAGCAGTTCTTC | TRBJ2-1 | 13 | TRBV11-3 | once | TRBD1
CASSSRSSYEQYF | TGTGCCAGCAGTTCAAGGAGCTCCTACGAGCAGTACTTC | TRBJ2-7 | 13 | TRBV25-1 | few | NA
CASSLGGHEQFF | TGTGCCAGCAGTTTAGGCGGGCATGAGCAGTTCTTC | TRBJ2-1 | 12 | TRBV12-3/TRBV12-4 | NA | NA
CASSQARQGSGYGYTF | TGCGCCAGCAGCCAAGCCCGACAGGGCTCAGGATATGGCTACACCTTC | TRBJ1-2 | 16 | TRBV4-3 | NA | TRBD1
CASSSGTGIYEQYF | TGTGCCAGCAGTTCCGGGACAGGGATCTACGAGCAGTACTTC | TRBJ2-7 | 14 | TRBV27 | NA | TRBD1
CATSRGMGTEAFF | TGTGCCACCAGCAGAGGAATGGGAACTGAAGCTTTCTTT | TRBJ1-1 | 13 | TRBV15 | NA | NA
CASSLDRTPELFF | TGTGCCAGCAGCTTGGATCGGACGCCTGAGCTGTTTTTT | TRBJ2-2 | 13 | TRBV5-4 | few | NA
CASSLGYYLQETQYF | TGTGCCAGCAGCTTAGGGTACTACCTCCAAGAGACCCAGTACTTC | TRBJ2-5 | 15 | TRBV7-8 | NA | NA
CASSADRTSGEETQYF | TGTGCCAGCAGCGCAGACAGGACTAGCGGAGAAGAGACCCAGTACTTC | TRBJ2-5 | 16 | TRBV7-9 | NA | TRBD2
CASSPQGRNEKLFF | TGTGCCAGTAGTCCCCAGGGGCGTAATGAAAAACTGTTTTTT | TRBJ1-4 | 14 | TRBV19 | NA | NA
CASSQEGMGTEAFF | TGTGCCAGCAGCCAAGAAGGAATGGGCACTGAAGCTTTCTTT | TRBJ1-1 | 14 | TRBV3-1 | NA | NA
CSVSGSGTATNEKLFF | TGCAGCGTTTCTGGGAGCGGCACAGCAACTAATGAAAAACTGTTTTTT | TRBJ1-4 | 16 | TRBV29-1 | NA | NA
CASSLGGSNYGYTF | TGTGCCAGCAGTTTGGGGGGATCTAACTATGGCTACACCTTC | TRBJ1-2 | 14 | TRBV6-5 | NA | NA
CASSFLAGGLVNEQFF | TGTGCCAGCAGCTTCCTAGCGGGGGGGCTCGTCAATGAGCAGTTCTTC | TRBJ2-1 | 16 | TRBV11-2 | NA | TRBD2
CASSLAGQGIHEQYF | TGTGCCAGCAGCTTAGCGGGACAGGGAATCCACGAGCAGTACTTC | TRBJ2-7 | 15 | TRBV7-9 | once | TRBD1
CASSLGQGASGEQFF | TGTGCCAGCAGCTTAGGACAGGGGGCGTCCGGCGAGCAGTTCTTC | TRBJ2-1 | 15 | TRBV7-9 | NA | TRBD1
CASSEFRPGANSPLHF | TGTGCCAGCAGTGAATTCCGTCCAGGGGCGAATTCACCCCTCCACTTT | TRBJ1-6 | 16 | TRBV25-1 | NA | NA
CASSLADRADDEQFF | TGTGCCAGCAGCTTGGCGGACAGGGCGGATGATGAGCAGTTCTTC | TRBJ2-1 | 15 | TRBV5-4 | NA | TRBD1
CATSIGLAATYEQYF | TGTGCCACCAGCATAGGACTAGCCGCAACCTACGAGCAGTACTTC | TRBJ2-7 | 15 | TRBV15 | NA | TRBD2
CSALPLAGAGELFF | TGCAGTGCTCTCCCACTAGCGGGAGCCGGGGAGCTGTTTTTT | TRBJ2-2 | 14 | TRBV20-1 | NA | TRBD2
CASSLGGGLNTDTQYF | TGTGCCAGCAGCTTAGGGGGGGGCCTTAACACAGATACGCAGTATTTT | TRBJ2-3 | 16 | TRBV11-2 | NA | NA
CASSMWGSTEAFF | TGTGCCAGTAGTATGTGGGGGAGCACTGAAGCTTTCTTT | TRBJ1-1 | 13 | TRBV19 | NA | NA
CASSPGLAGASNEQYF | TGTGCCAGCAGTCCCGGACTAGCGGGAGCAAGCAACGAGCAGTACTTC | TRBJ2-7 | 16 | TRBV12-3/TRBV12-4 | NA | TRBD2
CASGAGVSYGYTF | TGTGCCAGCGGGGCGGGGGTGAGCTATGGCTACACCTTC | TRBJ1-2 | 13 | TRBV12-3/TRBV12-4 | NA | NA